This T cell receptor (delta chain) comes out of a study of gamma-delta T cells after stem cell transplantation (dated by TCRdb to the mid-2010s). The table lists this clone with a few counts. This receptor's antigen is unknown. TCRdb lists the protein of a much larger clone for this DNA, which differs at residue 13, so this is likely a read error; the protein given here is translated from the DNA itself. The library was built by means of RT-PCR. Sequenced on an Illumina MiSeq. Clonotypes were called again by TCRdb from the public reads via CATT, and duplicate nucleotide sequences were then merged into one entry. The sample profile shows a few thousand delta-chain clones; 0.95% to 1.5% of them were found once. Roughly 20% of the sample belongs to the ten largest clones. The source is a human donor. It is not recorded whose cells these are; they may come from a transplant donor. The sequencing input was gamma-delta T cells.

The CDR3 loop reads CACDVLGDWNTDNLIF. The DNA reads TGTGCCTGTGACGTACTGGGGGATTGGAACACCGATAACCTCATCTTT. Recombination joined TRDV2 with TRDJ1; TRDD3 lines up with 10 middle nucleotides. The germline V gene yields GEAIGNYY for CDR1 and EKD for CDR2. CDR3 length: 16 amino acids, cysteine to phenylalanine. The sequence is cut down to CDR3 DNA, 48 bases in frame from base 1.